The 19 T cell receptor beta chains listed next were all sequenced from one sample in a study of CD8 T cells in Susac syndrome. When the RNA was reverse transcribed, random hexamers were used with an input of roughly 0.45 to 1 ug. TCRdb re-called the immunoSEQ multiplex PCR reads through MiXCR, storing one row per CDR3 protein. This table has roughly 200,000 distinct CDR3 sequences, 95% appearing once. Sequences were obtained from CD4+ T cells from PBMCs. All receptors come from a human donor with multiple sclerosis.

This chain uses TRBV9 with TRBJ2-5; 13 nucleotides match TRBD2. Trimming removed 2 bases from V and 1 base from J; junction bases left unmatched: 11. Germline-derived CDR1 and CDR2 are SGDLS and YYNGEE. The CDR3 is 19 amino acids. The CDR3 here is CASSVGTSGTVPLQETQYF. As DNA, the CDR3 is TGTGCCAGCAGCGTGGGGACTAGCGGGACAGTACCCCTCCAAGAGACCCAGTACTTC.

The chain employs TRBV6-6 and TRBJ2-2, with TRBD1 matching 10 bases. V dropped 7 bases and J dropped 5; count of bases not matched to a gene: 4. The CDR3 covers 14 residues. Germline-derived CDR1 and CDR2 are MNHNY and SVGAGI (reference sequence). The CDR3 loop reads CASKGQGKTGELFF. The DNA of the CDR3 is TGTGCCAGCAAGGGACAGGGGAAGACCGGGGAGCTGTTTTTT.

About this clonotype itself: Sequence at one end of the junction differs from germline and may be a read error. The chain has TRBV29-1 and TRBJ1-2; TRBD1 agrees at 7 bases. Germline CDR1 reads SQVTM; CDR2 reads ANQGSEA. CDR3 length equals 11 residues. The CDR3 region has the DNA TGTAGCGAATGGACAGGCGGCCACTACACCTTC. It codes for CSEWTGGHYTF. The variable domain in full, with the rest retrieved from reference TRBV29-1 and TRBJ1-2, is SAVISQKPSRDICQRGTSLTIQCQVDSQVTMMFWYRQQPGQSLTLIATANQGSEATYESGFVIDKFPISRPNLTFSTLTVSNMSPEDSSIYLCSEWTGGHYTFGSGTRLTVV.

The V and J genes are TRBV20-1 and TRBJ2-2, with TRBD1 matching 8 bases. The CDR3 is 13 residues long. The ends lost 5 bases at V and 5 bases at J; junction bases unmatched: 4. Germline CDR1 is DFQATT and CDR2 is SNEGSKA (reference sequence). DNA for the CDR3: TGCAGTGCTGGGACAGGAAGGACCGGGGAGCTGTTTTTT. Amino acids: CSAGTGRTGELFF.

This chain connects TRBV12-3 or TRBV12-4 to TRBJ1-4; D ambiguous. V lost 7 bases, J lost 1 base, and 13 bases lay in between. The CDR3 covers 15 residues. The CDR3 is CASTLSGRTNEKLFF. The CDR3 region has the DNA TGTGCCAGCACCCTAAGTGGGAGAACTAATGAAAAACTGTTTTTT.

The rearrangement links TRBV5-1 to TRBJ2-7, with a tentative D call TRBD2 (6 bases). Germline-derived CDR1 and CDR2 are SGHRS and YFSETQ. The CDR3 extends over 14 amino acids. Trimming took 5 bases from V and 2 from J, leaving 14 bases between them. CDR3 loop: CASRPGTGTYEQYF. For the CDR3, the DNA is TGCGCCAGCAGACCTGGGACTGGAACCTACGAGCAGTACTTC.

CDR3 sequence: CASSTRGGGYTF. CDR3 coding DNA: TGTGCCAGCAGTACACGCGGAGGTGGCTACACCTTC. The rearrangement links TRBV7-9 to TRBJ1-2, with D unclear. Germline assignment: CDR1 SEHNR and CDR2 FQNEAQ (reference sequence). The V and J ends lost 6 bases and 7 bases respectively, with 12 bases between them. This CDR3 is 12 amino acids long. Variable domain in full (rest from reference TRBV7-9 and TRBJ1-2): DTGVSQNPRHKITKRGQNVTFRCDPISEHNRLYWYRQTLGQGPEFLTYFQNEAQLEKSRLLSDRFSAERPKGSFSTLEIQRTEQGDSAMYLCASSTRGGGYTFGSGTRLTVV.

DNA for the CDR3: TGTGCCAGCAGCCAAGTGGGGGCCGGATCTACTAACTATGGCTACACCTTC. It yields the protein CASSQVGAGSTNYGYTF. The rearrangement uses TRBV4-2 and TRBJ1-2; maybe TRBD1 (6 bases). V was cut by 1 base and J by 0 bases, with 15 bases left in between. CDR1 and CDR2 (germline): LGHNA, YNFKEQ. This CDR3 spans 17 amino acids.

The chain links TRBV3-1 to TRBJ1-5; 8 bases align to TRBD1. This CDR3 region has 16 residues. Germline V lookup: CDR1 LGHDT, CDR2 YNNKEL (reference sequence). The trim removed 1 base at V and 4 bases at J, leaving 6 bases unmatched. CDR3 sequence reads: CASSQGGTGRNQPQHF. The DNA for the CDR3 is TGTGCCAGCAGCCAAGGGGGGACAGGCAGAAATCAGCCCCAGCATTTT.

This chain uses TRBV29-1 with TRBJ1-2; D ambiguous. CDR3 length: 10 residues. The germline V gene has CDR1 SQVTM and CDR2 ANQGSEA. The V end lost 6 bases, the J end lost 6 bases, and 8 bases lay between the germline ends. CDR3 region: CSVVLNGYTF. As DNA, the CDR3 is TGCAGCGTCGTCCTCAATGGCTACACCTTC.

The CDR3 coding sequence is TGTGCCAGCAGCCTCGGACTAGCGGGGAAAATCGAGCAGTTCTTC. Translating it yields CASSLGLAGKIEQFF. V usage is TRBV7-9 and J usage is TRBJ2-1; TRBD2 matches 12 bases. CDR3 length: 15 residues. Looked up from germline, CDR1 is SEHNR and CDR2 is FQNEAQ (reference sequence). Trimming took 5 bases from V and 10 from J; bases not matched to a gene: 9.

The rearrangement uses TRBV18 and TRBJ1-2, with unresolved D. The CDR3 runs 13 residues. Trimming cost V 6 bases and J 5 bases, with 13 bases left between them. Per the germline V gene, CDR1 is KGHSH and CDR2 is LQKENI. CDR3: CASSPEVPYGYTF. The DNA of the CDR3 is TGTGCCAGCTCTCCTGAGGTGCCGTATGGCTACACCTTC.

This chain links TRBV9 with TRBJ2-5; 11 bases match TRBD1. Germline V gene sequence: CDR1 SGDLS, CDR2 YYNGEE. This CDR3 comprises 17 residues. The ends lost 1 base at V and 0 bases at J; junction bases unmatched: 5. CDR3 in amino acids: CASSVPGTGGYQETQYF. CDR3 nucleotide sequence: TGTGCCAGCAGCGTACCCGGGACAGGGGGGTACCAAGAGACCCAGTACTTC.

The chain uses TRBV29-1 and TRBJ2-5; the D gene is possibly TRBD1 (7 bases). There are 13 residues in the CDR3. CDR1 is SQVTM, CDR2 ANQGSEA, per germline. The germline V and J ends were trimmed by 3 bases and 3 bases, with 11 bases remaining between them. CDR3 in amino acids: CSVEEGAKETQYF. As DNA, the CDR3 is TGCAGCGTTGAGGAGGGGGCAAAAGAGACCCAGTACTTC.

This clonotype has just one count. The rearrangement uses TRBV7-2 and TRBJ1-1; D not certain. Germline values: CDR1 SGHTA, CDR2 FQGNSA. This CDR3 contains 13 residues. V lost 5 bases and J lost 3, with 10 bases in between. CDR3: CASSLQIHTEAFF. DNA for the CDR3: TGTGCCAGCAGCCTACAGATCCACACTGAAGCTTTCTTT. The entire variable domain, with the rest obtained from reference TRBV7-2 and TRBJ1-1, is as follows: GAGVSQSPSNKVTEKGKDVELRCDPISGHTALYWYRQSLGQGLEFLIYFQGNSAPDKSGLPSDRFSAERTGGSVSTLTIQRTQQEDSAVYLCASSLQIHTEAFFGQGTRLTVV.

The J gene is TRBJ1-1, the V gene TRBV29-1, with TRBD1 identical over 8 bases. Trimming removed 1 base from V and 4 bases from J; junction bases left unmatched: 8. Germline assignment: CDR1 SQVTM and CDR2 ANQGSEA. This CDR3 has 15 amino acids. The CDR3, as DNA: TGCAGCGTTGAAGCGCGACAGGGGTCAGGCACTGAAGCTTTCTTT. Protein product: CSVEARQGSGTEAFF.

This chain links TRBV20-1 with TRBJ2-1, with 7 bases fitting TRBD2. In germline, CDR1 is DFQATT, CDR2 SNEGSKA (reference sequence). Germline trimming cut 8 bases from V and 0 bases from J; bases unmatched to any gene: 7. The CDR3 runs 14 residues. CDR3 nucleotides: TGCAGTCAAATGGCGGGGGACTCCTACAATGAGCAGTTCTTC. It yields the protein CSQMAGDSYNEQFF.

CDR3 sequence (DNA): TGCAGTGCACTCGCTGAAGGGGCACCCCTCCACTTT. Translation gives CSALAEGAPLHF. This chain joins TRBV20-1 and TRBJ1-6, with D perhaps TRBD1 (5 bases). CDR1 and CDR2 (germline): DFQATT, SNEGSKA (reference sequence). V lost 6 bases, J lost 11 bases, and 14 bases lay in between. This CDR3 has 12 amino acids.

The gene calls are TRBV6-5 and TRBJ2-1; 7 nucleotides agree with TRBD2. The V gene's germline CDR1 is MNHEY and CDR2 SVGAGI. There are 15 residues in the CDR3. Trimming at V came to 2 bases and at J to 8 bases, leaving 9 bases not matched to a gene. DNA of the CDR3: TGTGCCAGCAGTTACGGAACGGGGGGACTCCATGAGCAGTTCTTC. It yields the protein CASSYGTGGLHEQFF.